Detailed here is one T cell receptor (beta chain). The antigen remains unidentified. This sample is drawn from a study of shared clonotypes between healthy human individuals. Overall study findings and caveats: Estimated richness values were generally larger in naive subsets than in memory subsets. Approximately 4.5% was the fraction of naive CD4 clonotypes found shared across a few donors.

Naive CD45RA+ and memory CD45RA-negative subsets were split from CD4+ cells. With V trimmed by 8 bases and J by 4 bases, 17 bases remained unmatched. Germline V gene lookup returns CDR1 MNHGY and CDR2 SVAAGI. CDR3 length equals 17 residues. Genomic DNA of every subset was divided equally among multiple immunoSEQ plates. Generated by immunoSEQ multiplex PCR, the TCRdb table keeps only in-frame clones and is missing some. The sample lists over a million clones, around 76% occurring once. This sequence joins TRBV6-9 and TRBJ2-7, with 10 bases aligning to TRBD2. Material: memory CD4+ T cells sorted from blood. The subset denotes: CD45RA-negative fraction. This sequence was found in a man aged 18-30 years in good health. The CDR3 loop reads CASLRSARTSGEYEQYF. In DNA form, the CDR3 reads TGTGCCAGCCTTAGGTCTGCCCGGACTAGCGGAGAATACGAGCAGTACTTC.